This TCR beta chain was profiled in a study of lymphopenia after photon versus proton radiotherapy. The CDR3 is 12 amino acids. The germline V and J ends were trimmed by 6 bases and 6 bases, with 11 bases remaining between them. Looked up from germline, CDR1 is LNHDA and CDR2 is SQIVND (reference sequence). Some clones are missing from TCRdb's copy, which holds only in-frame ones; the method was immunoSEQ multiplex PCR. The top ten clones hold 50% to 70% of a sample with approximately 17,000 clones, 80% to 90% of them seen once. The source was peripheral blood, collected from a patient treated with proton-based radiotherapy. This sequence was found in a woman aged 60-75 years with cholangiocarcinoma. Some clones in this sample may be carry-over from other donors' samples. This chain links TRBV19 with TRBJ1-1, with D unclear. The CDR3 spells CASRREAAEAFF. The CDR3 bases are TGTGCCAGTAGGAGGGAGGCCGCTGAAGCTTTCTTT.